This T cell receptor beta chain was recorded in a study of cytomegalovirus exposure and HLA in healthy donors. Researchers ran the PCR with 60 Vbeta and 13 Jbeta primers. The assay was immunoSEQ multiplex PCR, and TCRdb's table has in-frame clones only and misses some. In the table there are 150,000 to 200,000 clones, about 80% of which are singletons. Study-wide results and caveats: When analyzed later, a missense DCLRE1C variant was found to be linked to TCR beta V- and J-gene trimming.

Regarding this clone: As yet, its antigen is unknown.

The CDR3 is 14 residues long. CDR1 is MNHNY, CDR2 SVGAGI, per germline (reference sequence). Unmatched junction bases numbered 12, after V lost 8 bases and J lost 8 bases. The V and J genes are TRBV6-6 and TRBJ1-1, with 9 bases lining up with TRBD1. Material: PBMCs. The clonotype comes from a man younger than 35 in good health and CMV-seropositive. CDR3: CASSGTGISVEAFF. CDR3 nucleotides: TGTGCCAGCTCCGGGACAGGGATTTCGGTCGAAGCTTTCTTT.